Listed here is a single T cell receptor beta chain. Its antigen is still unknown. Profiled with immunoSEQ multiplex PCR; TCRdb holds only in-frame clones, not every one. Here the sample spans roughly 100,000 clones, roughly nine tenths being singletons. This entry is derived from a study of cytomegalovirus exposure and HLA in healthy donors. Notes on the study in general: The study flagged some 170 TCR beta chains as cytomegalovirus-associated. CMV antigen specificity was confirmed in vitro for a few CMV-associated chains. Across donors, most TCRs were seen rarely, yet some public ones were widespread.

The clonotype comes from a woman aged 18-30 years in good health and CMV-seropositive. Sequenced sample: PBMCs.

The CDR3 loop is CSVGTGGAEQYF. The CDR3 nucleotides read TGCAGCGTTGGGACAGGGGGCGCCGAGCAGTACTTC. V gene TRBV29-1 combines with J gene TRBJ2-7; the match to TRBD1 covers 11 bases. Germline CDR1 is SQVTM and CDR2 is ANQGSEA. V trimming: 4 bases; J trimming: 6 bases; junction bases outside the gene matches: 2. This CDR3 is built from 12 residues.